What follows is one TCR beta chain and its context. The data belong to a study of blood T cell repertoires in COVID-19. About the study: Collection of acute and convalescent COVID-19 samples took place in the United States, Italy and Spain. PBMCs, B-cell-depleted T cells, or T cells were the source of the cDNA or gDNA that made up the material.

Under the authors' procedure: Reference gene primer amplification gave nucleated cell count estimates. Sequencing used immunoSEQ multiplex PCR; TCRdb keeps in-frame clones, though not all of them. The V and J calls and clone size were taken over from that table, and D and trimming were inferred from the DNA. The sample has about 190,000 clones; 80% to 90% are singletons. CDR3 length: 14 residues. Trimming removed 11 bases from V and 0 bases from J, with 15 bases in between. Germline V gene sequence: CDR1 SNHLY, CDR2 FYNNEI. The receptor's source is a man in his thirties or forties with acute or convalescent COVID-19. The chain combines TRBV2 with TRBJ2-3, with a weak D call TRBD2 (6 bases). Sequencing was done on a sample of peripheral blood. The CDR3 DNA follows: TGTGCCGAGCGGGTCGGAACTAGCACAGATACGCAGTATTTT. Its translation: CAERVGTSTDTQYF.